Presented here are 30 T cell receptor beta chains from one specimen sequenced in a study of cytomegalovirus exposure and HLA in healthy donors. Sequenced by immunoSEQ multiplex PCR; TCRdb stores in-frame clones only, minus some. The data hold about 150,000 clones, with approximately 86% observed a single time. Sequencing was performed on PBMCs. These receptor sequences come from a man younger than 30 in good health and CMV-seropositive.

This chain links TRBV4-1 with TRBJ1-1, with a weak D call TRBD1 (6 bases). This CDR3 spans 15 amino acids. Germline V gene lookup returns CDR1 MGHRA and CDR2 YSYEKL. With 3 bases removed from V and 2 bases from J, the gap between germline ends came to 13 bases. This CDR3 is CASSHTGSSNTEAFF. Written as DNA, the CDR3 is TGCGCCAGCAGCCATACAGGGTCTTCTAACACTGAAGCTTTCTTT.

J is TRBJ2-7 and V is TRBV2; no reliable D call. Per the germline V gene, CDR1 is SNHLY and CDR2 is FYNNEI. The CDR3 covers 12 residues. Trimming removed 7 bases at V and 6 bases at J, with 13 bases between. The CDR3 protein is CASIGRVGEQYF. CDR3 nucleotides: TGTGCCAGCATTGGTAGAGTTGGCGAGCAGTACTTC.

This rearrangement joins TRBV7-2 to TRBJ1-2; D not resolved. Germline CDR1 is SGHTA and CDR2 is FQGNSA. V lost 3 bases to trimming and J lost 5 bases, with 16 bases between them. The CDR3 extends over 15 amino acids. Here the CDR3 reads CASSLKNSRPYGYTF. CDR3 DNA: TGTGCCAGCAGCTTGAAGAACAGTCGACCTTATGGCTACACCTTC. The entire variable domain, with the rest obtained from reference TRBV7-2 and TRBJ1-2, is as follows: GAGVSQSPSNKVTEKGKDVELRCDPISGHTALYWYRQSLGQGLEFLIYFQGNSAPDKSGLPSDRFSAERTGGSVSTLTIQRTQQEDSAVYLCASSLKNSRPYGYTFGSGTRLTVV.

As regards this clone: Because the CDR3's place on the DNA is in doubt, the DNA is left out and the CDR3 is given as listed by TCRdb. The chain combines TRBV6-1 with TRBJ1-2. From germline, CDR1 is MNHNS and CDR2 SASEGT. The CDR3 spans 14 amino acids, including both terminal residues. CDR3: CASSTSGGNYGYTF.

The J gene is TRBJ2-5, the V gene TRBV13; no reliable D call. The ends were cut back, 4 bases at V and 2 bases at J, with 8 bases in the middle. In germline, CDR1 is PRHDT, CDR2 FYEKMQ (reference sequence). The CDR3 covers 13 residues. The CDR3, as DNA: TGTGCCAGCAGCTCTAACTGGCAAGAGACCCAGTACTTC. It encodes CASSSNWQETQYF.

The chain couples TRBV7-6 to TRBJ1-2, with TRBD1 identical over 11 bases. CDR1 and CDR2 (germline): SGHVS, FNYEAQ. The V gene end was trimmed by 4 bases and the J gene end by 8 bases; junction bases not matched to a gene: 15. CDR3 size: 17 residues. CDR3 sequence: CASSYGTGGPPGGGYTF. The CDR3 bases are TGTGCCAGCAGCTACGGGACAGGGGGACCCCCTGGGGGGGGCTACACCTTC.

The rearrangement joins TRBV28 to TRBJ2-7; 10 bases are shared with TRBD2. The CDR3 length is 16 residues. The germline gives CDR1 MDHEN, CDR2 SYDVKM. The junction had 9 bases not matched to a gene; V was cut back by 5 bases and J by 2 bases. The CDR3 loop is CASSGSLAGETYEQYF. The DNA of the CDR3 is TGTGCCAGCAGTGGGAGCCTAGCGGGGGAGACCTACGAGCAGTACTTC.

J is TRBJ1-2 and V is TRBV28, with D unresolved. Trimming shortened V by 2 bases and J by 3 bases, and 10 bases separated the two germline ends. This CDR3 region has 14 residues. The germline V gene has CDR1 MDHEN and CDR2 SYDVKM. The DNA for the CDR3 is TGTGCCAGCAGTTTAGTTCCAGGATACTATGGCTACACCTTC. It specifies CASSLVPGYYGYTF.

The chain employs TRBV5-4 and TRBJ2-1, with D perhaps TRBD1 (7 bases). Germline V gene data show CDR1 as SGHNT and CDR2 as YYREEE (reference sequence). This CDR3 region has 13 residues. V dropped 3 bases and J dropped 7 bases, with 11 bases sitting between them. CDR3 sequence reads: CASSSPGGNEQFF. Written as DNA, the CDR3 is TGTGCCAGCAGCTCGCCAGGGGGGAATGAGCAGTTCTTC.

The rearrangement joins TRBV5-1 to TRBJ2-1, with 11 bases fitting TRBD2. The CDR3 runs 16 residues. In germline, CDR1 is SGHRS, CDR2 YFSETQ. Losses at the gene ends were 4 bases for V and 6 bases for J; bases not matched to a gene: 9. The CDR3 coding sequence is TGCGCCAGCAGCGGTTTTAGCGGGAGGGCCGTCAATGAGCAGTTCTTC. As protein: CASSGFSGRAVNEQFF.

The chain combines TRBV5-1 with TRBJ1-1, with D uncertain. Trimming pared 0 bases from V and 3 bases from J, leaving 9 bases between. Per germline, CDR1 SGHRS and CDR2 YFSETQ. This CDR3 region has 14 residues. The DNA for the CDR3 is TGCGCCAGCAGCTTGGCCTTGCAGGACACTGAAGCTTTCTTT. Amino acids: CASSLALQDTEAFF. The full variable domain, completed using reference TRBV5-1 and TRBJ1-1, is KAGVTQTPRYLIKTRGQQVTLSCSPISGHRSVSWYQQTPGQGLQFLFEYFSETQRNKGNFPGRFSGRQFSNSRSEMNVSTLELGDSALYLCASSLALQDTEAFFGQGTRLTVV.

The V and J genes are TRBV19 and TRBJ2-7; weak D call: TRBD1 (5 bases). The CDR3 contains 15 residues. V lost 6 bases and J lost 4, with 19 bases in between. From germline, CDR1 is LNHDA and CDR2 SQIVND (reference sequence). CDR3 coding DNA: TGTGCCAGTAGCAATACAGGACGGCCGGATTACGAGCAGTACTTC. The encoded protein is CASSNTGRPDYEQYF. Full variable domain (remainder filled in from reference TRBV19 and TRBJ2-7): DGGITQSPKYLFRKEGQNVTLSCEQNLNHDAMYWYRQDPGQGLRLIYYSQIVNDFQKGDIAEGYSVSREKKESFPLTVTSAQKNPTAFYLCASSNTGRPDYEQYFGPGTRLTVT.

This clone was picked up a small number of times. V is TRBV6-5 and J is TRBJ1-2, with TRBD1 matching 7 bases. The CDR3 is 15 residues long. Germline V gives CDR1 MNHEY, CDR2 SVGAGI. V gave up 6 bases and J gave up 2 bases; unmatched junction bases: 9. This CDR3 reads CASRPPGQRNYGYTF. In DNA, the CDR3 is TGTGCCAGCAGACCACCGGGACAGAGAAACTATGGCTACACCTTC.

This chain joins TRBV19 and TRBJ2-3; 9 nucleotides agree with TRBD2. Per germline, CDR1 LNHDA and CDR2 SQIVND (reference sequence). This CDR3 has 15 amino acids. The V and J ends lost 7 bases and 3 bases, in that order; junction bases with no gene match: 8. In DNA form, the CDR3 reads TGTGCCAGTAACGCTAGCGGGAAGAGGACAGATACGCAGTATTTT. Its protein is CASNASGKRTDTQYF.

This clone has only one observation. The V gene is TRBV30, the J gene TRBJ1-2; 7 bases are shared with TRBD1. There are 14 residues in the CDR3. The V segment lost 1 base and the J segment 3 bases; nucleotides outside the gene matches: 5. Germline V gene sequence: CDR1 GTSNPN, CDR2 SVGIG (reference sequence). The CDR3, as DNA: TGTGCCTGGAGTGGCGGCAGGGGGTACTATGGCTACACCTTC. It specifies CAWSGGRGYYGYTF. The complete variable domain, with remaining parts taken from reference TRBV30 and TRBJ1-2, reads SQTIHQWPATLVQPVGSPLSLECTVEGTSNPNLYWYRQAAGRGLQLLFYSVGIGQISSEVPQNLSASRPQDRQFILSSKKLLLSDSGFYLCAWSGGRGYYGYTFGSGTRLTVV.

The chain has TRBV4-2 and TRBJ2-1; 13 bases align to TRBD2. CDR3 size: 17 residues. The germline CDR1 and CDR2 sequences are LGHNA and YNFKEQ. The V and J ends lost 0 bases and 4 bases, in that order; junction bases with no gene match: 3. CDR3 protein: CASSQEAGLAGYNEQFF. The DNA for the CDR3 is TGTGCCAGCAGCCAAGAAGCGGGACTAGCGGGATACAATGAGCAGTTCTTC.

V and J are TRBV4-2 and TRBJ2-5, with a tentative D call TRBD1 (6 bases). The CDR3 length is 15 residues. The V gene lost 0 bases and the J gene lost 5 bases, with 13 bases spanning the gap. CDR1 and CDR2 from the germline V gene are LGHNA and YNFKEQ. The CDR3 nucleotides read TGTGCCAGCAGCCAAGAAGGAAGGGGGACGGAGACCCAGTACTTC. Translating it yields CASSQEGRGTETQYF.

The rearrangement links TRBV10-3 to TRBJ2-1; D possibly corresponds to TRBD2 (5 bases). The germline gives CDR1 ENHRY, CDR2 SYGVKD. V dropped 6 bases and J dropped 9 bases, with 18 bases sitting between them. This CDR3 is built from 14 residues. DNA of the CDR3: TGTGCCATCAGCCAGAGCGGCGATCGGGGTGAGCAGTTCTTC. It encodes CAISQSGDRGEQFF.

V is TRBV19 and J is TRBJ2-4; D ambiguous. The CDR3 contains 12 residues. Germline CDR1 is LNHDA and CDR2 is SQIVND (reference sequence). V dropped 7 bases and J dropped 4 bases, with 8 bases sitting between them. Here the CDR3 reads CASKTVKNIQYF. The CDR3 DNA reads TGTGCCAGTAAAACAGTTAAAAACATTCAGTACTTC.

This rearrangement joins TRBV7-9 to TRBJ2-1, with TRBD1 as a possible D gene (6 bases). In germline, CDR1 is SEHNR, CDR2 FQNEAQ (reference sequence). V shed 5 bases and J shed 8 bases, with 16 bases lying between them. The CDR3 length is 14 residues. This CDR3 reads CASSATTGMDEQFF. The CDR3 DNA is TGTGCCAGCAGCGCGACTACAGGGATGGATGAGCAGTTCTTC.

CDR3 region: CASSEVWSGTEAFF. The CDR3 region has the DNA TGTGCCAGCAGTGAAGTTTGGTCGGGCACTGAAGCTTTCTTT. The V and J genes are TRBV6-1 and TRBJ1-1; D gene ambiguous. The V gene's germline CDR1 is MNHNS and CDR2 SASEGT. Deletions cut 1 base from V and 4 bases from J, with 10 bases between. The CDR3 covers 14 residues.

The V and J genes are TRBV29-1 and TRBJ1-1; D may be TRBD1 (5 bases). The CDR3 is 15 amino acids. Germline CDR1 reads SQVTM; CDR2 reads ANQGSEA. Trimming cost V 2 bases and J 3 bases, with 16 bases left between them. The CDR3 protein is CSVEKESRRDTEAFF. For the CDR3, the DNA is TGCAGCGTTGAAAAGGAGAGTCGCAGGGACACTGAAGCTTTCTTT.

The chain employs TRBV6-1 and TRBJ2-7, with TRBD1 matching over 11 bases. V trimming: 1 base; J trimming: 4 bases; junction bases outside the gene matches: 3. The CDR3 contains 15 residues. Germline V lookup: CDR1 MNHNS, CDR2 SASEGT. The CDR3 DNA reads as TGTGCCAGCAGTGAAGGGGGGACAGGGGGTTACGAGCAGTACTTC. Protein product: CASSEGGTGGYEQYF.

The rearrangement uses TRBV7-9 and TRBJ1-6; 9 bases are shared with TRBD1. CDR3 length: 15 amino acids. The trim removed 3 bases at V and 7 bases at J, leaving 4 bases unmatched. Germline-derived CDR1 and CDR2 are SEHNR and FQNEAQ (reference sequence). DNA for the CDR3: TGTGCCAGCAGCTTCCGGACAGGGGCGAATTCACCCCTCCACTTT. Protein sequence: CASSFRTGANSPLHF.

The chain joins TRBV30 to TRBJ2-7; TRBD2 agrees at 12 bases. V trimming: 2 bases; J trimming: 7 bases; junction bases outside the gene matches: 15. Germline-derived CDR1 and CDR2 are GTSNPN and SVGIG (reference sequence). The CDR3 is 17 amino acids. The CDR3 region has the DNA TGTGCCTGGAGTCGACCGGGACTAGCGGGTGTGCCGGGGGAGCAGTACTTC. It encodes CAWSRPGLAGVPGEQYF.

The chain links TRBV9 to TRBJ2-1, with TRBD2 matching over 8 bases. Per germline, CDR1 SGDLS and CDR2 YYNGEE. This CDR3 spans 17 amino acids. The V segment lost 3 bases and the J segment 7 bases; nucleotides outside the gene matches: 15. The CDR3 here is CASSGGALAGSGNEQFF. CDR3 in DNA: TGTGCCAGCAGCGGGGGGGCCCTAGCGGGTAGTGGAAATGAGCAGTTCTTC.

This chain connects TRBV7-8 to TRBJ2-7; 13 bases align to TRBD2. Germline V gene data show CDR1 as SGHVS and CDR2 as FQNEAQ. The CDR3 extends over 16 amino acids. The V gene end was trimmed by 5 bases and the J gene end by 5 bases; junction bases not matched to a gene: 9. The CDR3 loop is CASSPSGTSGVHEQYF. The DNA of the CDR3 is TGTGCCAGCAGCCCCTCCGGGACTAGCGGGGTCCACGAGCAGTACTTC.

The chain has TRBV27 and TRBJ1-5; 8 nucleotides align to TRBD1. CDR1 and CDR2 (germline): MNHEY, SMNVEV (reference sequence). This CDR3 comprises 14 residues. J was trimmed by 7 bases and V by 7 bases; bases with no gene match: 9. CDR3 nucleotide sequence: TGTGCCAGCATGCCTTTGGACAGGGAACAGCCCCAGCATTTT. This encodes CASMPLDREQPQHF.

This chain joins TRBV7-3 and TRBJ2-2; 7 bases agree with TRBD2. With V trimmed by 5 bases and J by 7 bases, 10 bases remained unmatched. CDR3 length: 15 residues. Germline CDR1 reads SGHTA; CDR2 reads FQGTGA. The CDR3 DNA sequence: TGTGCCAGCAGCGTAAGGGCTAGCGGTGGCGGGGAGCTGTTTTTT. This translates into CASSVRASGGGELFF.

The rearrangement joins TRBV2 to TRBJ2-1; D gene unclear. V lost 8 bases and J lost 6, with 8 bases in between. In germline, CDR1 is SNHLY, CDR2 FYNNEI. The CDR3 has 11 residues. The CDR3 spells CASVPGNEQFF. In DNA form, the CDR3 reads TGTGCCAGCGTCCCGGGCAATGAGCAGTTCTTC. Full variable domain (missing parts from reference TRBV2 and TRBJ2-1): EPEVTQTPSHQVTQMGQEVILRCVPISNHLYFYWYRQILGQKVEFLVSFYNNEISEKSEIFDDQFSVERPDGSNFTLKIRSTKLEDSAMYFCASVPGNEQFFGPGTRLTVL.